These 9 T cell receptor beta chains share one sample of origin, sequenced in a study of cytomegalovirus exposure and HLA in healthy donors. Method: immunoSEQ multiplex PCR; TCRdb's copy keeps in-frame clones and lacks some. Of 130,000 or so clones in the sample, roughly 89% were seen once. Sequencing used PBMCs. These receptors originate from a woman under 30 in good health and CMV-seronegative.

The chain joins TRBV10-3 to TRBJ1-4, with TRBD1 matching over 8 bases. CDR1 and CDR2 (germline): ENHRY, SYGVKD. The CDR3 extends over 18 amino acids. V lost 0 bases to trimming and J lost 6 bases; unmatched junction nucleotides: 12. DNA for the CDR3: TGTGCCATCAGTGAGTCCAGGACAGGGATGGGGTTGGATGAAAAACTGTTTTTT. Amino acid sequence: CAISESRTGMGLDEKLFF.

The chain combines TRBV5-1 with TRBJ1-5, with D uncertain. Trimming removed 5 bases at V and 6 bases at J, with 18 bases between. Germline assignment: CDR1 SGHRS and CDR2 YFSETQ. The length of the CDR3 is 15 residues. The CDR3 region is CASSSGSAPGQPQHF. CDR3 DNA sequence: TGCGCCAGCAGTTCGGGATCGGCGCCTGGTCAGCCCCAGCATTTT.

CDR3 region: CASSLTGEENTEAFF. Here the CDR3 DNA reads TGTGCCAGCAGCCTGACAGGGGAAGAGAACACTGAAGCTTTCTTT. This chain uses TRBV6-5 with TRBJ1-1; 8 positions agree with TRBD1. The trim removed 6 bases at V and 1 base at J, leaving 7 bases unmatched. This CDR3 comprises 15 residues. Germline V gene lookup returns CDR1 MNHEY and CDR2 SVGAGI.

This clone appeared a few times. The rearrangement uses TRBV5-1 and TRBJ1-6; TRBD1 matches 9 bases. Germline V gene lookup returns CDR1 SGHRS and CDR2 YFSETQ. V lost 4 bases and J lost 9; bases outside the gene matches: 2. The CDR3 contains 13 residues. CDR3 in DNA: TGCGCCAGCAGCAAGGACAGGGGTTCACCCCTCCACTTT. It encodes CASSKDRGSPLHF.

This rearrangement joins TRBV4-1 to TRBJ2-1; possibly TRBD1 for D (6 bases). The CDR3 contains 12 residues. V was trimmed by 2 bases and J by 13 bases, leaving 12 bases between them. Germline V gene lookup returns CDR1 MGHRA and CDR2 YSYEKL. CDR3 in amino acids: CASSQLQGGQFF. CDR3 in DNA: TGCGCCAGCAGCCAACTACAGGGTGGTCAGTTCTTC.

J is TRBJ1-4 and V is TRBV13; unclear D gene. There are 11 residues in the CDR3. CDR1 PRHDT and CDR2 FYEKMQ come from the germline V gene (reference sequence). V was shortened by 3 bases and J by 8 bases, with 4 bases between the two germline ends. CDR3 amino acids: CASSFREKLFF. The CDR3 DNA follows: TGTGCCAGCAGCTTCAGGGAAAAACTGTTTTTT.

The rearrangement uses TRBV2 and TRBJ1-1, with TRBD1 matching over 7 bases. Germline assignment: CDR1 SNHLY and CDR2 FYNNEI. V gave up 2 bases and J gave up 1 base; unmatched junction bases: 1. The CDR3 is 14 amino acids. The CDR3 sequence is CASSEQGGNTEAFF. CDR3 bases: TGTGCCAGCAGTGAACAGGGGGGGAACACTGAAGCTTTCTTT.

This chain connects TRBV5-1 to TRBJ2-7, with 7 bases identical to TRBD2. Germline loops: CDR1 SGHRS, CDR2 YFSETQ. The CDR3 has 13 residues. After removal of 0 bases from V and 4 bases from J, the junction contained 1 base not matched to a gene. CDR3 bases: TGCGCCAGCAGCTTGGGGGAGGGTTACGAGCAGTACTTC. Translated: CASSLGEGYEQYF.

The chain uses TRBV7-8 and TRBJ2-1; 8 nucleotides agree with TRBD2. V lost 6 bases to trimming and J lost 9 bases; unmatched junction nucleotides: 10. This CDR3 is 14 amino acids long. The V gene's germline CDR1 is SGHVS and CDR2 FQNEAQ. CDR3 sequence reads: CASRTGGPSSEQFF. The DNA for the CDR3 is TGTGCCAGCAGAACGGGGGGGCCCTCGAGTGAGCAGTTCTTC.